A selection of T cell receptor beta chains follows, all from one sample in a study of beta chain features in type 1 diabetes. Measured with immunoSEQ multiplex PCR; TCRdb has only the in-frame clones, and not every one. The sample carries under 450,000 clones, about 15% recorded once. The source material was naive CD4+ T cells from blood. The source is a woman under 30 in good health. The CDR3 runs from the conserved cysteine through the conserved F or W. A D gene is named only where the DNA matches it firmly. The size of a clone is reported for some rows only, either as once, few or many, or as a class for expanded clones.

d_gene | abundance | j_gene | v_gene | CDR3aa | CDR3nt
- | - | TRBJ1-2 | TRBV30 | CAWSVSGPYGYTF | TGTGCCTGGAGTGTTTCAGGGCCCTATGGCTACACCTTC
- | few | TRBJ2-7 | TRBV5-1 | CASSLRTLPGDEQYF | TGCGCCAGCAGCTTGAGGACACTACCGGGGGACGAGCAGTACTTC
TRBD2 | - | TRBJ2-3 | TRBV30 | CAWSYGTSGRLTDTQYF | TGTGCCTGGAGTTATGGGACTAGCGGGAGGTTGACAGATACGCAGTATTTT
TRBD1 | - | TRBJ2-1 | TRBV18 | CASSPRDRDYNEQFF | TGTGCCAGCTCTCCCCGGGACAGGGACTACAATGAGCAGTTCTTC
- | few | TRBJ1-1 | TRBV10-3 | CAIGGQANTEAFF | TGTGCCATCGGTGGCCAGGCCAACACTGAAGCTTTCTTT
TRBD2 | - | TRBJ2-7 | TRBV5-1 | CASSLSGTTYEQYF | TGCGCCAGCAGCTTGAGCGGGACCACCTACGAGCAGTACTTC
- | - | TRBJ1-1 | TRBV2 | CASSELMNTEAFF | TGTGCCAGCAGTGAGTTAATGAACACTGAAGCTTTCTTT
- | - | TRBJ1-5 | TRBV30 | CAWSSTGHSNQPQHF | TGTGCCTGGAGTTCCACCGGTCACAGCAATCAGCCCCAGCATTTT
- | - | TRBJ2-7 | TRBV10-3 | CAIGMTGDYEQYF | TGTGCCATCGGAATGACAGGAGACTACGAGCAGTACTTC
TRBD2 | - | TRBJ2-3 | TRBV9 | CASSFTSGLGSADTQYF | TGTGCCAGCAGCTTCACCTCGGGACTAGGATCCGCGGATACGCAGTATTTT
- | few | TRBJ2-7 | TRBV5-1 | CASSLSSDEQYF | TGCGCCAGCAGCTTATCGTCCGACGAGCAGTACTTC
TRBD1 | - | TRBJ1-5 | TRBV6-6 | CASSYPEGARQPQHF | TGTGCCAGCAGTTACCCAGAGGGGGCGAGGCAGCCCCAGCATTTT
- | few | TRBJ1-4 | TRBV20-1 | CSVAANEKLFF | TGCAGTGTAGCGGCTAATGAAAAACTGTTTTTT
TRBD1 | few | TRBJ1-2 | TRBV30 | CAWNLDRVYGYTF | TGTGCCTGGAATCTGGACAGGGTATATGGCTACACCTTC
- | few | TRBJ2-3 | TRBV29-1 | CSVGAVSSTDTQYF | TGCAGCGTTGGAGCGGTCTCTAGCACAGATACGCAGTATTTT
- | few | TRBJ2-5 | TRBV7-9 | CASSLGIFGQRKTETQYF | TGTGCCAGCAGCTTAGGGATCTTCGGACAGAGAAAAACTGAGACCCAGTACTTC
TRBD2 | few | TRBJ2-1 | TRBV29-1 | CSVGIGGRARNEQFF | TGCAGCGTTGGGATCGGCGGGAGGGCTAGGAATGAGCAGTTCTTC
TRBD2 | few | TRBJ2-7 | TRBV23-1 | CASSHLLAGENEQYF | TGCGCCAGCAGTCATTTGCTAGCGGGAGAGAACGAGCAGTACTTC
- | - | TRBJ2-4 | TRBV21-1 | CASSKPFSSGRASIQYF | TGTGCCAGCAGCAAACCGTTTTCTAGCGGGAGGGCGAGCATTCAGTACTTC